These 14 T cell receptor beta chains came from one sample sequenced in a study of type 1 and type 2 diabetes patients. PCR was run on genomic DNA. Multiplex PCR with 30 forward and 13 reverse primers amplified the TCR beta CDR3. TCRdb ran MiXCR on the multiplex PCR reads and lists one entry per CDR3 protein. The sample gives around 300,000 distinct CDR3 sequences, more than 45% of which show up once; approximately 13% is in the top ten. Material: peripheral blood mononuclear cells (PBMCs). The source of these receptors is a young man with type 2 diabetes.

The chain joins TRBV20-1 to TRBJ1-1, with no clear D. Germline lookup yields CDR1 DFQATT and CDR2 SNEGSKA (reference sequence). Between the trimmed V and J ends, which lost 1 base and 1 base, there was a span of 4 bases. CDR3 length: 12 residues. The CDR3: CSARVENTEAFF. CDR3 DNA sequence: TGCAGTGCTAGAGTTGAGAACACTGAAGCTTTCTTT.

The chain links TRBV27 to TRBJ1-1; TRBD1 matches at 8 bases. This CDR3 has 17 residues. Germline CDR1 and CDR2: MNHEY and SMNVEV (reference sequence). The ends lost 6 bases at V and 0 bases at J; junction bases unmatched: 12. The CDR3 DNA sequence: TGTGCCAGCAGCCTACAGGGGGTAACCGGTATGAACACTGAAGCTTTCTTT. Amino acids: CASSLQGVTGMNTEAFF.

In this sample, this clonotype turned up a few times. The gene calls are TRBV4-1 and TRBJ2-2; D is perhaps TRBD2 (5 bases). This CDR3 region has 13 residues. CDR1 and CDR2 (germline): MGHRA, YSYEKL. The V gene lost 4 bases and the J gene lost 3 bases, with 6 bases spanning the gap. The CDR3 spells CASSPGYTGELFF. In DNA, the CDR3 is TGCGCCAGCAGCCCGGGATACACCGGGGAGCTGTTTTTT.

This clonotype was observed a handful of times. V usage is TRBV4-1 and J usage is TRBJ1-2, with 7 bases that match TRBD1. The CDR3 runs to 15 residues. Unmatched junction bases numbered 11, after V lost 4 bases and J lost 6 bases. Germline loops: CDR1 MGHRA, CDR2 YSYEKL. As DNA, the CDR3 is TGCGCCAGCAGCCTTCGCCCAGAGACAGGGAATGGCTACACCTTC. Translated, it gives CASSLRPETGNGYTF.

The chain couples TRBV7-8 to TRBJ2-1; D is possibly TRBD2 (6 bases). The CDR3 is made up of 12 amino acids. Germline-derived CDR1 and CDR2 are SGHVS and FQNEAQ. Trimming pared 8 bases from V and 3 bases from J, leaving 8 bases between. The CDR3 region is CASGDFYNEQFF. Written as DNA, the CDR3 is TGTGCCAGCGGGGACTTCTACAATGAGCAGTTCTTC. Looking up the rest from reference TRBV7-8 and TRBJ2-1 gives the full variable domain: GAGVSQSPRYKVAKRGQDVALRCDPISGHVSLFWYQQALGQGPEFLTYFQNEAQLDKSGLPSDRFFAERPEGSVSTLKIQRTQQEDSAVYLCASGDFYNEQFFGPGTRLTVL.

This clonotype appeared a few times. The J gene is TRBJ2-7, the V gene TRBV9; D is perhaps TRBD2 (5 bases). The length of the CDR3 is 16 residues. The germline V gene encodes CDR1 SGDLS and CDR2 YYNGEE. Trimming took 4 bases from V and 0 from J, leaving 17 bases between them. The CDR3 loop reads CASSFPLGENSYEQYF. The CDR3 nucleotides read TGTGCCAGCAGCTTCCCACTGGGAGAGAACTCCTACGAGCAGTACTTC.

As for this clonotype: The junction departs from the called germline gene at one end, perhaps through a read error. The genes are TRBV7-2 and TRBJ2-1; 11 positions agree with TRBD1. Germline loops: CDR1 SGHTA, CDR2 FQGNSA. This CDR3 region has 16 residues. Here the CDR3 reads CASSKGQGVSYNEQFF. The CDR3, as DNA: TGCGCCAGCAGCAAGGGACAGGGGGTATCCTACAATGAGCAGTTCTTC. Together with reference TRBV7-2 and TRBJ2-1, the CDR3 gives the full variable domain: GAGVSQSPSNKVTEKGKDVELRCDPISGHTALYWYRQSLGQGLEFLIYFQGNSAPDKSGLPSDRFSAERTGGSVSTLTIQRTQQEDSAVYLCASSKGQGVSYNEQFFGPGTRLTVL.

This clonotype was detected a few times. This sequence joins TRBV29-1 and TRBJ1-5; perhaps TRBD1 as D (5 bases). CDR1 and CDR2 (germline): SQVTM, ANQGSEA. Trimming took off 4 bases at V and 1 base at J, with 5 bases between the two ends. CDR3 size: 12 residues. The CDR3 is CSVGQSNQPQHF. As DNA, the CDR3 is TGCAGCGTTGGACAGAGCAATCAGCCCCAGCATTTT.

The chain has TRBV20-1 and TRBJ2-7; D might be TRBD1 or TRBD2, each matching 5 bases. CDR3 length equals 13 residues. Germline V lookup: CDR1 DFQATT, CDR2 SNEGSKA (reference sequence). V was pared by 5 bases and J by 1 base, with 12 bases between. CDR3 nucleotide sequence: TGCAGTGCTCCTCCGGGACCTTCCTACGAGCAGTACTTC. This gives the protein CSAPPGPSYEQYF.

J is TRBJ2-7 and V is TRBV19; the D is unclear. Germline V gene data show CDR1 as LNHDA and CDR2 as SQIVND (reference sequence). This CDR3 is built from 11 residues. V dropped 3 bases and J dropped 7 bases, with 7 bases sitting between them. Written as DNA, the CDR3 is TGTGCCAGTAGTATTGTACGGGAGCAGTACTTC. This codes for CASSIVREQYF.

The chain is built from TRBV4-1 and TRBJ2-7; D might be TRBD2 (6 bases). V lost 1 base, J lost 4 bases, and 11 bases lay in between. CDR1 and CDR2 from the germline V gene are MGHRA and YSYEKL. The CDR3 contains 14 residues. The CDR3 loop reads CASSQVGSGYEQYF. The CDR3 DNA sequence: TGCGCCAGCAGCCAAGTCGGGAGTGGGTACGAGCAGTACTTC.

This chain connects TRBV29-1 to TRBJ2-7; tentative D call: TRBD2 (5 bases). The CDR3 spans 14 residues. CDR1 SQVTM and CDR2 ANQGSEA come from the germline V gene. V lost 7 bases and J 6 bases, leaving 22 bases between the germline ends. CDR3 nucleotides: TGCAGCGCGCCAGTTGCCAGAGGAGGTTGCGAGCAGTACTTC. It encodes CSAPVARGGCEQYF.

The chain is built from TRBV4-3 and TRBJ2-3; 10 nucleotides line up with TRBD2. The CDR3 has 16 amino acids. V gave up 1 base and J gave up 7 bases; unmatched junction bases: 8. CDR1 and CDR2 from the germline V gene are LGHNA and YSLEER. This CDR3 reads CASSQVGAGGPNTQYF. DNA of the CDR3: TGCGCCAGCAGCCAAGTAGGAGCGGGGGGGCCGAATACGCAGTATTTT.

The chain couples TRBV6-1 to TRBJ2-7; no clear D gene. Per the germline V gene, CDR1 is MNHNS and CDR2 is SASEGT. This CDR3 comprises 14 residues. V shed 5 bases and J shed 1 base, with 12 bases lying between them. CDR3 sequence: CASSIVSESYEQYF. CDR3 bases: TGTGCCAGCAGTATTGTTTCTGAGTCCTACGAGCAGTACTTC.